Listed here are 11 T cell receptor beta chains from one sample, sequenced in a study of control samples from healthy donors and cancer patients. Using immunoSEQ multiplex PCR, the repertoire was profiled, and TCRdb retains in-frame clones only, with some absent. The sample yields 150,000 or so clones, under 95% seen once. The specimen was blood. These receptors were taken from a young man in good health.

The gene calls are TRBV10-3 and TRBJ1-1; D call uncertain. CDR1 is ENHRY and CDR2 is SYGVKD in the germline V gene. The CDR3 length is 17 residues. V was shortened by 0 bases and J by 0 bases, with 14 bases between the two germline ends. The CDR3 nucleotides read TGTGCCATCAGTGAGTCGTGGTTGGGCGGGATGAACACTGAAGCTTTCTTT. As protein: CAISESWLGGMNTEAFF.

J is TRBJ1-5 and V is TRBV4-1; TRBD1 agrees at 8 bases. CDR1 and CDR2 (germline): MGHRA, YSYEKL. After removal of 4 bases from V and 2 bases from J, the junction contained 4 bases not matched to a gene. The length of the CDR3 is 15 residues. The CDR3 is CASSRTGLGNQPQHF. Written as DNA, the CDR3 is TGCGCCAGCAGCCGGACAGGGTTAGGCAATCAGCCCCAGCATTTT.

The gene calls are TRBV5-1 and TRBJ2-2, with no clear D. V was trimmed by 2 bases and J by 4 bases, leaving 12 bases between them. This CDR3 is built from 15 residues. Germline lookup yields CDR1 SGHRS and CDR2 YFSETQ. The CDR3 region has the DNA TGCGCCAGCAGCTTTAAGGGTCTCGGCACCGGGGAGCTGTTTTTT. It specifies CASSFKGLGTGELFF.

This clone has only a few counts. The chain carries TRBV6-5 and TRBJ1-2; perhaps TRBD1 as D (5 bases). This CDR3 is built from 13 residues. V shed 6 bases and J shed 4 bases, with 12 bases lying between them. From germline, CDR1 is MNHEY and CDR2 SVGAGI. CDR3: CASRRGTSYGYTF. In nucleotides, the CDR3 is TGTGCCAGCAGGCGGGGGACGAGCTATGGCTACACCTTC.

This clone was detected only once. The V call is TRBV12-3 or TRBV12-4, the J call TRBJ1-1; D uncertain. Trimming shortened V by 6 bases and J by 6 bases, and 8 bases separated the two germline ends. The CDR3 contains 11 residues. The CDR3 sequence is CASSPLAEAFF. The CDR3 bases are TGTGCCAGCAGCCCTCTCGCTGAAGCTTTCTTT.

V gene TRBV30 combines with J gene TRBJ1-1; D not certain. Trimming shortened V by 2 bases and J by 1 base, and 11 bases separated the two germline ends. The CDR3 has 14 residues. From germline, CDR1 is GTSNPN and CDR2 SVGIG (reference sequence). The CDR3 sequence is CAWSRSYRNTEAFF. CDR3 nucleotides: TGTGCCTGGAGTCGATCCTACAGGAACACTGAAGCTTTCTTT.

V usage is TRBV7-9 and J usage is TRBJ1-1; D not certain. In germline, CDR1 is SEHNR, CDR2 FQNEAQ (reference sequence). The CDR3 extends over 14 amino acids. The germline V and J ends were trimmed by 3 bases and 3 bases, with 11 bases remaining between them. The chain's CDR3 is CASSFDGGDTEAFF. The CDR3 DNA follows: TGTGCCAGCAGCTTCGACGGTGGGGACACTGAAGCTTTCTTT.

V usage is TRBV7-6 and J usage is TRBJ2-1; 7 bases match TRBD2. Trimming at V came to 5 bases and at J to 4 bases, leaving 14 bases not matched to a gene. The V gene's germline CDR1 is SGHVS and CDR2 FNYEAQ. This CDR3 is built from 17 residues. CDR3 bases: TGTGCCAGCAGCCATAGAGGAGGCGGGAGTAAATACAATGAGCAGTTCTTC. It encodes CASSHRGGGSKYNEQFF. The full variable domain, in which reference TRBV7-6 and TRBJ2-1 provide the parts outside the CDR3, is GAGVSQSPRYKVTKRGQDVALRCDPISGHVSLYWYRQALGQGPEFLTYFNYEAQQDKSGLPNDRFSAERPEGSISTLTIQRTEQRDSAMYRCASSHRGGGSKYNEQFFGPGTRLTVL.

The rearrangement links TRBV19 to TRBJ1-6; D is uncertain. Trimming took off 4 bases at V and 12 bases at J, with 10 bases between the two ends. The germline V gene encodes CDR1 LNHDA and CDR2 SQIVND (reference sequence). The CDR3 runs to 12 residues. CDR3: CASSRQEGPLHF. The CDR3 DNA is TGTGCCAGTAGTAGACAAGAGGGACCCCTCCACTTT.

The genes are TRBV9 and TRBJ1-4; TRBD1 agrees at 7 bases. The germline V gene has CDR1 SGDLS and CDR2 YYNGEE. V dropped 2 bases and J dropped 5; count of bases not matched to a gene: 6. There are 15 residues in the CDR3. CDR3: CASSVTQGRNEKLFF. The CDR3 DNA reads TGTGCCAGCAGCGTGACACAGGGGCGCAATGAAAAACTGTTTTTT.

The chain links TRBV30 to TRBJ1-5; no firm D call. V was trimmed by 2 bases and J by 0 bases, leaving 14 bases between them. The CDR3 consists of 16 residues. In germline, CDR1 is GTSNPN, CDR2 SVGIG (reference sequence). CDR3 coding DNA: TGTGCCTGGAGTAGAACTAGTGTGGGTAGCAATCAGCCCCAGCATTTT. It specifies CAWSRTSVGSNQPQHF.